This TCR beta chain derives from a study of blood T cell repertoires in COVID-19. Overall study context: The United States, Italy and Spain provided the acute and convalescent COVID-19 samples. From T cells, B-cell-depleted T cells, or PBMCs came the material, which was cDNA or gDNA.

In the original analysis: Estimation of nucleated cell counts was performed using reference gene primer amplification. TCRdb keeps only in-frame clones here, not all; method: immunoSEQ multiplex PCR. V and J calls and clone size follow that table, whereas D and trimming were derived from the DNA. The table shows roughly 220,000 clones, with about 85% occurring only once. CDR1 is ENHRY, CDR2 SYGVKD, per germline. The CDR3 covers 12 residues. Trimming at V came to 5 bases and at J to 4 bases, leaving 1 base not matched to a gene. This sequence was found in a man aged 25 to 40 with active or convalescent COVID-19. What was sequenced was peripheral blood. This chain uses TRBV10-3 with TRBJ2-7; 8 positions agree with TRBD2. CDR3: CAISSSGYEQYF. CDR3 coding DNA: TGTGCCATCAGTTCTAGCGGGTACGAGCAGTACTTC.